This section outlines one TCR beta chain sequence together with its context. Its antigen remains unknown. This sample's treatment: about 20 received Ad26.COV2.S at low or high dose, single or two shots; about 5 received placebo; per-sample allocation not given. Samples came from day 63 after the first vaccine or placebo injection. The data were obtained in a study of Ad26.COV2.S vaccination and SARS-CoV-2 variants. General observations from the study: Placebo recipients had lower spike-specific TCR breadth than vaccine recipients.

The ends were cut back, 7 bases at V and 0 bases at J, with 12 bases in the middle. The length of the CDR3 is 14 residues. In germline, CDR1 is MDHEN, CDR2 SYDVKM. The assay was immunoSEQ multiplex PCR, and TCRdb's table has in-frame clones only and misses some. This sample has roughly 380,000 clones, with approximately 84% found just once. Sequencing used peripheral blood, obtained in a trial of Ad26.COV2.S vaccine versus placebo. The chain links TRBV28 to TRBJ1-1; D unresolved. The receptor was derived from a person between 18 and 65 years old who received the Ad26.COV2.S COVID-19 vaccine or a placebo. Here the CDR3 reads CASTLRALNTEAFF. In DNA form, the CDR3 reads TGTGCCAGCACCCTCCGGGCCTTGAACACTGAAGCTTTCTTT.